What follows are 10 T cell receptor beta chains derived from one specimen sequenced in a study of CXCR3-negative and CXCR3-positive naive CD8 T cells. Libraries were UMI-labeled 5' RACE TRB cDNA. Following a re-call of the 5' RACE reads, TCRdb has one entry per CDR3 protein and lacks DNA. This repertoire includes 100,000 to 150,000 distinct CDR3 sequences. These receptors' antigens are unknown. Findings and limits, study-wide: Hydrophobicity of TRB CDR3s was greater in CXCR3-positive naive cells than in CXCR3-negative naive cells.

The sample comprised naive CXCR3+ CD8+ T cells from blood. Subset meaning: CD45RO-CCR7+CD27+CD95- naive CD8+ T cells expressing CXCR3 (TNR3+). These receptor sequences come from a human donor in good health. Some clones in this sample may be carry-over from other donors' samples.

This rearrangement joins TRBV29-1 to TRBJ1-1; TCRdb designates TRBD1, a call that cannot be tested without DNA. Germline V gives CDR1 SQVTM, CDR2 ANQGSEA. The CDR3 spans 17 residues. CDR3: CSVGAAGVGESDTEAFF.

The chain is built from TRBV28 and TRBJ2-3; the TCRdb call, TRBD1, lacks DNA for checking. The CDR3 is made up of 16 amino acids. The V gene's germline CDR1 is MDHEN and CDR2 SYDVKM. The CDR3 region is CASSRSRGLDTDTQYF.

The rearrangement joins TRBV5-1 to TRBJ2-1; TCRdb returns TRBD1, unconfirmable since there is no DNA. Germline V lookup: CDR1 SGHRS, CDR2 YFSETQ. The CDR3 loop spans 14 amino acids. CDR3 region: CASSPYRDGNEQFF.

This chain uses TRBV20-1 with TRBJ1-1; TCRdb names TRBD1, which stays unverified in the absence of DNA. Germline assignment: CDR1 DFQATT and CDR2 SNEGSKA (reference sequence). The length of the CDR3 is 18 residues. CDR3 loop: CSASAPWQVKFENTEAFF.

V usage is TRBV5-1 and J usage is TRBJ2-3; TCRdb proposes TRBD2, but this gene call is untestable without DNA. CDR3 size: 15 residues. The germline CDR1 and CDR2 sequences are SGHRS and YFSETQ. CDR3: CASSLTGTSVDTQYF.

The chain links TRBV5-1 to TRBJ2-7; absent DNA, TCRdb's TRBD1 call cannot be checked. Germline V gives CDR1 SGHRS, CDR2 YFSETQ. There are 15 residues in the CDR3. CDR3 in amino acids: CASSSGQSTRGEQYF.

CDR3 sequence: CASSGTEIQYF. The chain joins TRBV25-1 to TRBJ2-4; absent DNA, TCRdb's TRBD1 call cannot be checked. Germline V CDR1 and CDR2: MGHDK, SYGVNS. The CDR3 is 11 residues long.

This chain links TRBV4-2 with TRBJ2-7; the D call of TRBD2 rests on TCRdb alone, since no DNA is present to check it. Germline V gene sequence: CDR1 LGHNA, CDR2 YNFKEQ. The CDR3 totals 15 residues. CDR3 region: CASSQETEATYEQYF.

This chain's CDR3 is CASSLGGSQPQHF. The chain uses TRBV7-6 and TRBJ1-5; no DNA is available, so the TRBD1 call from TCRdb remains unchecked. This CDR3 is 13 amino acids long. Per germline, CDR1 SGHVS and CDR2 FNYEAQ.

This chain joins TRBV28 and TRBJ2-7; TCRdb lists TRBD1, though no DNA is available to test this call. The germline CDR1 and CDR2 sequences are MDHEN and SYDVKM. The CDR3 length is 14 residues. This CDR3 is CASSLYQGIYEQYF.